This TCR beta chain stems from a study of CD8 T cells in Susac syndrome. This clonotype was recorded only once. What it recognizes is unknown. The CDR3 totals 17 residues. Germline V gives CDR1 SGHTA, CDR2 FQGNSA. V shed 4 bases, J shed 4 bases, and the junction held 9 bases outside the gene matches. The RNA input was about 0.5 to 1 ug, and it was reverse transcribed with random hexamers. TCRdb redid the calling of the immunoSEQ multiplex PCR reads with MiXCR, one entry per CDR3 protein. Among some 240,000 distinct CDR3 sequences, roughly 95% were seen once, and the ten largest hold roughly 0.1%. Study-level points and caveats: The study recognized that its TCR sequencing and HLA analysis covered a relatively small number of individuals. Clonal expansion did not appear in Susac syndrome CD4+ T cell repertoires.

The sequencing sample was made of CD4+ T cells from PBMCs. This TCR was recovered from a human donor with Susac syndrome. The rearrangement uses TRBV7-2 and TRBJ2-6; TRBD2 matches at 8 bases. CDR3 region: CASSYPAGAAGANVLTF. The CDR3 region has the DNA TGTGCCAGCAGCTATCCAGCGGGAGCTGCAGGGGCCAACGTCCTGACTTTC.